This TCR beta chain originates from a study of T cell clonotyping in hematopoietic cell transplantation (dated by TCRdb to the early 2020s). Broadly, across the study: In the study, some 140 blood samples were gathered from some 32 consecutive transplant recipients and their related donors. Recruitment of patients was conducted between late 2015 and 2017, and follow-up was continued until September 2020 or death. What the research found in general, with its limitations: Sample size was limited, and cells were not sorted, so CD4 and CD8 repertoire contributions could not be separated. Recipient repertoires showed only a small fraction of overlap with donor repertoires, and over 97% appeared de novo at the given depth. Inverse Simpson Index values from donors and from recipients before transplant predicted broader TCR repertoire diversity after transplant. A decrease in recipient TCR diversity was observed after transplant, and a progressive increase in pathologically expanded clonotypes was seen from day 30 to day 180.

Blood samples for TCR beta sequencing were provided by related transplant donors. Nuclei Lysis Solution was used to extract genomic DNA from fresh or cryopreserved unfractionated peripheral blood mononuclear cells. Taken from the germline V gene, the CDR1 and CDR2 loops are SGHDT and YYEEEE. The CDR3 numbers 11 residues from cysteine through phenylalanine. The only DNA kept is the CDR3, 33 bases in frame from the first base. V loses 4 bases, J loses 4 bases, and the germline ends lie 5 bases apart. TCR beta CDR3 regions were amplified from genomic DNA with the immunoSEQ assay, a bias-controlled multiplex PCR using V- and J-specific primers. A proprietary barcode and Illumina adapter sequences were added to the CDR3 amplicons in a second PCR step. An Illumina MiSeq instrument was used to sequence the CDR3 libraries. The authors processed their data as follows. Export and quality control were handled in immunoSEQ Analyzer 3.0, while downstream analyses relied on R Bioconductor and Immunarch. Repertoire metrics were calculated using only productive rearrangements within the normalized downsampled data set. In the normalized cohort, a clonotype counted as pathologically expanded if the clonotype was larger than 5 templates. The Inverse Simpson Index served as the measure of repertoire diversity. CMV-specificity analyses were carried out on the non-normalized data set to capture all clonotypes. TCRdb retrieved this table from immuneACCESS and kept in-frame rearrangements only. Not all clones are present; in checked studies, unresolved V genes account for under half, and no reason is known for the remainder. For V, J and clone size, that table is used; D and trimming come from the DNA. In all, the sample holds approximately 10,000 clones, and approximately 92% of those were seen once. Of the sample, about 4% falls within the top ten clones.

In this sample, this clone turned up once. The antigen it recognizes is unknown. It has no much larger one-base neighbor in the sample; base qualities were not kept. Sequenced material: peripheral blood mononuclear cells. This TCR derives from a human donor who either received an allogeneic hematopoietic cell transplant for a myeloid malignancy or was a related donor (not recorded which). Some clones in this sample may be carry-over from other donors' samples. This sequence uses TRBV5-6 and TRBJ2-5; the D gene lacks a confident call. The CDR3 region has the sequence CASSIGETQYF. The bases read TGTGCCAGCAGCATTGGAGAGACCCAGTACTTC.